These 15 T cell receptor beta chains share one sample of origin, sequenced in a study of cytomegalovirus exposure and HLA in healthy donors. The PCR made use of 60 Vbeta and 13 Jbeta primers. The method was immunoSEQ multiplex PCR; TCRdb's version includes in-frame clones alone and lacks a portion of them. This table has approximately 110,000 clones, more than 75% appearing once. Material: PBMCs. All receptors come from a woman aged 55-70 years in good health and CMV-seropositive.

The V gene is TRBV29-1, the J gene TRBJ1-1; D is perhaps TRBD1 (6 bases). Germline V gene data show CDR1 as SQVTM and CDR2 as ANQGSEA. The V and J ends lost 2 bases and 4 bases respectively, with 17 bases between them. This CDR3 comprises 15 residues. CDR3: CSVERLAGAGTEAFF. As DNA, the CDR3 is TGCAGCGTTGAAAGACTAGCAGGGGCCGGCACTGAAGCTTTCTTT.

The V call is TRBV7-9, the J call TRBJ2-3; D might be TRBD2 (6 bases). The V gene's germline CDR1 is SEHNR and CDR2 FQNEAQ (reference sequence). V gave up 11 bases and J gave up 4 bases, with 19 bases separating them. CDR3 size: 14 residues. The CDR3 DNA is TGTGCCCTCTCACCCGGGAGCGGACCAGATACGCAGTATTTT. Translation: CALSPGSGPDTQYF.

This chain links TRBV7-2 with TRBJ1-1; no reliable D call. This CDR3 is built from 14 residues. Germline V gene lookup returns CDR1 SGHTA and CDR2 FQGNSA. V lost 7 bases and J lost 4, with 16 bases in between. CDR3 protein: CASMAGDVRTEAFF. CDR3 bases: TGTGCCAGCATGGCGGGAGACGTCCGCACTGAAGCTTTCTTT.

This sequence joins TRBV11-2 and TRBJ2-3; D is possibly TRBD2 (6 bases). Germline CDR1 and CDR2: SGHAT and FQNNGV. Trimming stripped 5 bases from V and 2 bases from J, with 14 bases between. The CDR3 length is 15 residues. The CDR3 DNA reads as TGTGCCAGCAGCCCACGGCGGGGAGTCACAGATACGCAGTATTTT. Translating gives CASSPRRGVTDTQYF.

This chain links TRBV9 with TRBJ1-5; no clear D gene. V dropped 0 bases and J dropped 4 bases, with 8 bases sitting between them. The CDR3 spans 14 residues. The germline V gene has CDR1 SGDLS and CDR2 YYNGEE. The CDR3 DNA reads as TGTGCCAGCAGCGTAGGGGCAGGAAATCAGCCCCAGCATTTT. It translates to CASSVGAGNQPQHF.

This clone was seen more than once but under ten times. The chain joins TRBV6-4 to TRBJ1-2; maybe TRBD1 (5 bases). Trimming pared 6 bases from V and 4 bases from J, leaving 18 bases between. This CDR3 region has 15 residues. The germline CDR1 and CDR2 sequences are MRHNA and SNTAGT. The CDR3 region has the DNA TGTGCCAGCAGCTATGGGGGGACCCTAATCTATGGCTACACCTTC. Its translation is CASSYGGTLIYGYTF.

The chain links TRBV19 to TRBJ1-5; D gene uncertain. This CDR3 has 14 residues. Trimming took off 3 bases at V and 4 bases at J, with 10 bases between the two ends. The germline V gene encodes CDR1 LNHDA and CDR2 SQIVND (reference sequence). The CDR3 region is CASSMSAGNQPQHF. As DNA, the CDR3 is TGTGCCAGTAGTATGTCAGCCGGGAATCAGCCCCAGCATTTT.

This clone was recorded a few times. V gene TRBV30 combines with J gene TRBJ1-2; D call uncertain. V lost 6 bases and J 4 bases, leaving 6 bases between the germline ends. Germline V gives CDR1 GTSNPN, CDR2 SVGIG (reference sequence). The CDR3 contains 10 residues. The CDR3 region is CACEGYGYTF. The CDR3 coding sequence is TGTGCCTGTGAGGGCTATGGCTACACCTTC.

The chain couples TRBV30 to TRBJ1-1; perhaps TRBD1 as D (6 bases). V was pared by 0 bases and J by 3 bases, with 14 bases between. CDR1 is GTSNPN, CDR2 SVGIG, per germline (reference sequence). This CDR3 comprises 15 residues. The CDR3 is CAWSVLRGAYTEAFF. The CDR3, as DNA: TGTGCCTGGAGTGTACTTCGGGGGGCTTACACTGAAGCTTTCTTT.

V usage is TRBV6-5 and J usage is TRBJ2-5, with D perhaps matching TRBD1 (6 bases). There are 15 residues in the CDR3. Trimming pared 6 bases from V and 7 bases from J, leaving 21 bases between. The germline CDR1 and CDR2 sequences are MNHEY and SVGAGI. The CDR3 reads CASSPQGQRVVTQYF. CDR3 coding DNA: TGTGCCAGCAGCCCCCAGGGGCAGAGGGTGGTGACCCAGTACTTC.

The V gene is TRBV5-1, the J gene TRBJ2-7, with 7 bases identical to TRBD2. The CDR3 sequence is 16 residues long. CDR1 and CDR2 from the germline V gene are SGHRS and YFSETQ. V trimming: 4 bases; J trimming: 2 bases; junction bases outside the gene matches: 12. CDR3 in DNA: TGCGCCAGCAGCCCGACGGGCGGGGGTCATACCTACGAGCAGTACTTC. Its translation is CASSPTGGGHTYEQYF.

The chain carries TRBV6-4 and TRBJ1-4; 8 nucleotides line up with TRBD1. Losses at the gene ends were 6 bases for V and 8 bases for J; bases not matched to a gene: 11. The CDR3 has 15 residues. CDR1 and CDR2 from the germline V gene are MRHNA and SNTAGT. CDR3 in DNA: TGTGCCAGCAGCGACGCTGACAGGGGTCGGGAAAAACTGTTTTTT. This gives the protein CASSDADRGREKLFF.

The chain combines TRBV7-3 with TRBJ2-7; perhaps TRBD1 as D (6 bases). Looked up from germline, CDR1 is SGHTA and CDR2 is FQGTGA. The V end was cut by 2 bases, the J end by 0 bases, with 17 bases between. The CDR3 extends over 17 amino acids. Written as DNA, the CDR3 is TGTGCCAGCAGCTTACAAGGTACAGGGCAAAGCTCCTACGAGCAGTACTTC. It codes for CASSLQGTGQSSYEQYF.

V is TRBV30 and J is TRBJ2-7; 10 nucleotides match TRBD2. The CDR3 runs 13 residues. Germline assignment: CDR1 GTSNPN and CDR2 SVGIG (reference sequence). V was pared by 2 bases and J by 3 bases, with 1 base of the junction left unmatched. The CDR3 coding sequence is TGTGCCTGGAGTACTAGCGGGGACTACGAGCAGTACTTC. Its protein is CAWSTSGDYEQYF. Using reference TRBV30 and TRBJ2-7 for the parts outside the CDR3, the full variable domain is SQTIHQWPATLVQPVGSPLSLECTVEGTSNPNLYWYRQAAGRGLQLLFYSVGIGQISSEVPQNLSASRPQDRQFILSSKKLLLSDSGFYLCAWSTSGDYEQYFGPGTRLTVT.

This clone has only a few counts. One junction end does not reproduce the germline sequence, and a read error may be involved. The CDR3 here is CASSPSGGQETQYF. CDR3 bases: TGTGCTAGCAGCCCAAGCGGGGGGCAAGAGACCCAGTACTTC. V and J are TRBV7-7 and TRBJ2-5; TRBD2 aligns across 9 bases. Germline-derived CDR1 and CDR2 are SSHAT and FNYEAQ (reference sequence). There are 14 residues in the CDR3.